This T cell receptor (beta chain) was captured by sequencing in a study of tumor-infiltrating lymphocytes in primary liver carcinoma. About the research overall: Stage T1-T3 N0M0 tumors measured roughly 4.2 to 10 cm at most.

With a constant-region primer, TCR beta cDNA was made from 500 ng of total RNA. ARM-PCR was slightly modified, and three nested multiplex PCR rounds with it gave rise to the TCR beta libraries. With TRBV1-TRBV30 forward primers and a C-beta reverse primer, the first two PCR rounds were run for around 11 cycles each. MiXCR was run by TCRdb on the multiplex PCR reads, yielding one entry per CDR3 protein. Among approximately 330,000 distinct CDR3 sequences, around 60% were seen once, and the ten largest hold about 6%. The CDR3 extends over 16 amino acids. The V gene lost 6 bases and the J gene lost 4 bases, with 18 bases spanning the gap. The blood RNA (from unsorted whole blood) was obtained, and germline DNA was also extracted.

The chain has TRBV12-3 or TRBV12-4 and TRBJ2-2, with a possible D match to TRBD2 (5 bases). This clonotype was obtained from a middle-aged man with primary liver carcinoma and hepatitis B virus infection. Sequenced sample: peripheral blood. CDR3 sequence (DNA): TGTGCCAGCAGCCTCGGTGACGGCCGGGGCACCGGGGAGCTGTTTTTT. Translated, it gives CASSLGDGRGTGELFF.